The next 2 T cell receptor beta chains were all read from a single sample in a study of blood T cell repertoires in COVID-19. Only in-frame clones appear in the TCRdb table, and some are missing; sequencing was by immunoSEQ multiplex PCR. This sample has about 160,000 clones, with 82% found just once. The sequencing sample was made of PBMCs or T cells enriched from blood (not recorded which). The receptors derive from a man in his 60s who had recovered from COVID-19.

In DNA form, the CDR3 reads TGTGCCAGCAGCCGGGACAGCCATTTAACCGGGGAGCTGTTTTTT. Residues: CASSRDSHLTGELFF. The chain couples TRBV27 to TRBJ2-2, with TRBD1 matching over 7 bases. Germline V lookup: CDR1 MNHEY, CDR2 SMNVEV (reference sequence). The V segment lost 6 bases and the J segment 5 bases; nucleotides outside the gene matches: 9. The CDR3 loop spans 15 amino acids.

The chain couples TRBV9 to TRBJ2-5; TRBD1 agrees at 8 bases. The CDR3 spans 15 residues. J lost 4 bases, V lost 0 bases, and 5 bases had no gene match. Germline CDR1 SGDLS, CDR2 YYNGEE. The DNA for the CDR3 is TGTGCCAGCAGCGTAGCCGTCCAGGGGGCAGAGACCCAGTACTTC. This codes for CASSVAVQGAETQYF.